These 26 T cell receptor beta chains came from one sample sequenced in a study of blood T cell repertoires in COVID-19. TCRdb's table, derived via immunoSEQ multiplex PCR, lists solely in-frame clones and lacks some. The repertoire holds about 440,000 clones, about 91% seen once, with around an eighth in the top ten. The sample consisted of peripheral blood. Receptors were obtained from a woman between 50 and 59 years old with COVID-19, enrolled during active disease.

This chain joins TRBV4-1 and TRBJ1-2; D not resolved. V lost 0 bases to trimming and J lost 3 bases, with 11 bases between them. This CDR3 is built from 15 residues. Per germline, CDR1 MGHRA and CDR2 YSYEKL. The CDR3 nucleotides are TGCGCCAGCAGCCAAGATAGTACAGCCCACTATGGCTACACCTTC. Translating it yields CASSQDSTAHYGYTF.

This rearrangement joins TRBV9 to TRBJ1-2; D uncertain. Germline CDR1 SGDLS, CDR2 YYNGEE. The CDR3 loop spans 15 amino acids. Trimming took off 0 bases at V and 5 bases at J, with 14 bases between the two ends. The CDR3 here is CASSVGPGTQYGYTF. For the CDR3, the DNA is TGTGCCAGCAGCGTAGGGCCAGGAACGCAATATGGCTACACCTTC.

This rearrangement joins TRBV9 to TRBJ2-1; a weak D match, TRBD2 (7 bases). Trimming removed 3 bases at V and 10 bases at J, with 23 bases between. Germline V lookup: CDR1 SGDLS, CDR2 YYNGEE. There are 16 residues in the CDR3. The CDR3 bases are TGTGCCAGCAGCGCCGACGGGGGGCCTCCCGAAGGCGAGCAGTTCTTC. It is translated as CASSADGGPPEGEQFF.

This clone came up once. V usage is TRBV29-1 and J usage is TRBJ2-6; maybe TRBD2 (5 bases). In germline, CDR1 is SQVTM, CDR2 ANQGSEA. The germline V and J ends were trimmed by 5 bases and 0 bases, with 5 bases remaining between them. This CDR3 is 13 amino acids long. The CDR3 loop reads CSVRGSGANVLTF. The CDR3, as DNA: TGCAGCGTTCGGGGCTCTGGGGCCAACGTCCTGACTTTC. The whole variable domain, remainder taken from reference TRBV29-1 and TRBJ2-6, is SAVISQKPSRDICQRGTSLTIQCQVDSQVTMMFWYRQQPGQSLTLIATANQGSEATYESGFVIDKFPISRPNLTFSTLTVSNMSPEDSSIYLCSVRGSGANVLTFGAGSRLTVL.

The rearrangement joins TRBV7-9 to TRBJ2-5; TRBD2 aligns across 11 bases. Unmatched junction bases numbered 14, after V lost 2 bases and J lost 3 bases. CDR3 length equals 19 residues. The germline V gene has CDR1 SEHNR and CDR2 FQNEAQ (reference sequence). For the CDR3, the DNA is TGTGCCAGCAGCTTATCGGGATTAGCGGGGGGGCAGGAAGAAGAGACCCAGTACTTC. Its protein product is CASSLSGLAGGQEEETQYF.

This clone was detected only once. The chain couples TRBV11-1 to TRBJ2-7; 8 positions agree with TRBD2. Germline V lookup: CDR1 SGHAT, CDR2 FQDESV (reference sequence). The CDR3 is 15 residues long. The V and J ends lost 3 bases and 0 bases, in that order; junction bases with no gene match: 4. CDR3 coding DNA: TGTGCCAGCAGCTTTACTAGCGGTCTCTCCTACGAGCAGTACTTC. It translates to CASSFTSGLSYEQYF. Full variable domain (missing parts from reference TRBV11-1 and TRBJ2-7): EAEVAQSPRYKITEKSQAVAFWCDPISGHATLYWYRQILGQGPELLVQFQDESVVDDSQLPKDRFSAERLKGVDSTLKIQPAELGDSAMYLCASSFTSGLSYEQYFGPGTRLTVT.

V is TRBV5-6 and J is TRBJ2-7; 7 nucleotides line up with TRBD1. The CDR3 spans 16 residues. V lost 4 bases and J lost 1; bases outside the gene matches: 11. CDR1 and CDR2 from the germline V gene are SGHDT and YYEEEE. The DNA for the CDR3 is TGTGCCAGCAGCGGGGAGAATTGGGACAGTTCCTACGAGCAGTACTTC. Encoded protein: CASSGENWDSSYEQYF.

This sequence joins TRBV19 and TRBJ2-7; weak D call: TRBD2 (7 bases). CDR1 is LNHDA and CDR2 is SQIVND in the germline V gene (reference sequence). CDR3 length: 15 amino acids. Trimming removed 10 bases from V and 0 bases from J, with 19 bases in between. The CDR3 DNA reads as TGTGCCACCAGTCGGGGCGGGGGCCCCTCCTACGAGCAGTACTTC. Its translation is CATSRGGGPSYEQYF.

V and J are TRBV3-1 (or the pseudogene TRBV3-2) and TRBJ1-1, with D unclear. Germline V gives CDR1 LGHDT, CDR2 YNNKEL (reference sequence). There are 13 residues in the CDR3. Trimming cost V 4 bases and J 1 base, with 7 bases left between them. CDR3 residues: CASSPSGNTEAFF. CDR3 sequence (DNA): TGTGCCAGCAGCCCTTCAGGGAACACTGAAGCTTTCTTT.

This clone came up a few times. The chain recombines TRBV6-6 with TRBJ1-5, with D possibly TRBD1 on 5 matching bases. V lost 5 bases and J 8 bases, leaving 25 bases between the germline ends. This CDR3 region has 17 residues. The germline V gene encodes CDR1 MNHNY and CDR2 SVGAGI (reference sequence). The CDR3 nucleotides read TGTGCCAGCAGTCCTATAGGGTCGCAGGGAAGTATTGAGCCCCAGCATTTT. It translates to CASSPIGSQGSIEPQHF.

V usage is TRBV19 and J usage is TRBJ1-2, with 8 bases lining up with TRBD1. Germline CDR1 and CDR2: LNHDA and SQIVND (reference sequence). CDR3 length: 14 amino acids. With V trimmed by 3 bases and J by 5 bases, 5 bases remained unmatched. The CDR3 DNA sequence: TGTGCCAGTAGTATGGGCGACAGGGGTTATGGCTACACCTTC. It codes for CASSMGDRGYGYTF.

The V and J genes are TRBV2 and TRBJ1-2; 7 nucleotides align to TRBD1. This CDR3 has 12 residues. Per the germline V gene, CDR1 is SNHLY and CDR2 is FYNNEI. The V and J ends lost 6 bases and 8 bases, in that order; junction bases with no gene match: 6. The CDR3 loop reads CASRTTGEGYTF. As DNA, the CDR3 is TGTGCCAGCAGAACCACAGGGGAAGGCTACACCTTC.

J is TRBJ2-7 and V is TRBV5-1; TRBD1 is a possible D gene (6 bases). The CDR3 consists of 13 residues. Trimming stripped 4 bases from V and 5 bases from J, with 13 bases between. In germline, CDR1 is SGHRS, CDR2 YFSETQ. The CDR3 spells CASSQGYSDEQYF. DNA of the CDR3: TGCGCCAGCAGCCAGGGGTATAGCGACGAGCAGTACTTC.

J is TRBJ1-2 and V is TRBV10-2, with 7 bases fitting TRBD1. The CDR3 extends over 14 amino acids. Per the germline V gene, CDR1 is WSHSY and CDR2 is SAAADI. The V segment lost 4 bases and the J segment 6 bases; nucleotides outside the gene matches: 8. The CDR3 region has the DNA TGCGCCAGCAGTGTTTCCAGGGGGGAGAATGGCTACACCTTC. Amino acids: CASSVSRGENGYTF.

The V and J genes are TRBV11-2 and TRBJ1-2, with 7 bases matching TRBD1. This CDR3 is built from 14 residues. CDR1 is SGHAT, CDR2 FQNNGV, per germline. V shed 3 bases, J shed 2 bases, and the junction held 3 bases outside the gene matches. The CDR3 DNA reads as TGTGCCAGCAGCTTCTCGACAGGGAACTATGGCTACACCTTC. Translation gives CASSFSTGNYGYTF.

The chain carries TRBV7-9 and TRBJ1-1; D is undetermined. CDR1 SEHNR and CDR2 FQNEAQ come from the germline V gene (reference sequence). Trimming removed 5 bases from V and 3 bases from J, with 13 bases in between. The CDR3 length is 14 residues. DNA of the CDR3: TGTGCCAGCAGCGCCCGTTACGCGGACACTGAAGCTTTCTTT. Its translation: CASSARYADTEAFF.

The chain uses TRBV7-2 and TRBJ1-1; 8 bases match TRBD1. The germline gives CDR1 SGHTA, CDR2 FQGNSA. V was clipped by 5 bases and J by 3 bases; unmatched bases: 11. The CDR3 is made up of 16 amino acids. The chain's CDR3 is CASSTMTGVDHTEAFF. The DNA of the CDR3 is TGTGCCAGCAGCACGATGACAGGGGTTGATCACACTGAAGCTTTCTTT.

The J gene is TRBJ1-2, the V gene TRBV5-1; a possible D gene is TRBD1 (5 bases). Germline values: CDR1 SGHRS, CDR2 YFSETQ. CDR3 length: 13 amino acids. V was cut by 0 bases and J by 8 bases, with 11 bases left in between. DNA for the CDR3: TGCGCCAGCAGCTTGGTCCAGGGTGGCGGCTACACCTTC. Protein: CASSLVQGGGYTF.

J is TRBJ1-1 and V is TRBV12-3 or TRBV12-4; perhaps TRBD1 as D (5 bases). The CDR3 contains 12 residues. Trimming took 7 bases from V and 2 from J, leaving 8 bases between them. The CDR3 DNA reads as TGTGCCAGCATTCAGGGCAACACTGAAGCTTTCTTT. This translates into CASIQGNTEAFF.

This sequence joins TRBV7-2 and TRBJ2-6; possible D gene TRBD2, 5 bases. The length of the CDR3 is 16 residues. V gave up 0 bases and J gave up 1 base, with 7 bases separating them. Germline V gives CDR1 SGHTA, CDR2 FQGNSA. In nucleotides, the CDR3 is TGTGCCAGCAGCTTAGCGTGGACTTCTGGGGCCAACGTCCTGACTTTC. Its translation: CASSLAWTSGANVLTF.

This clone came up a few times. This chain links TRBV5-4 with TRBJ1-1; maybe TRBD1 (6 bases). The germline V gene encodes CDR1 SGHNT and CDR2 YYREEE (reference sequence). Trimming cost V 4 bases and J 1 base, with 11 bases left between them. This CDR3 region has 14 residues. The CDR3 DNA reads as TGTGCCAGCAGCCGAACGACAGGGAACACTGAAGCTTTCTTT. Residues: CASSRTTGNTEAFF. The full variable domain, its missing parts supplied by reference TRBV5-4 and TRBJ1-1, is ETGVTQSPTHLIKTRGQQVTLRCSSQSGHNTVSWYQQALGQGPQFIFQYYREEENGRGNFPPRFSGLQFPNYSSELNVNALELDDSALYLCASSRTTGNTEAFFGQGTRLTVV.

The chain is built from TRBV7-9 and TRBJ1-2; 7 bases are shared with TRBD1. CDR3 length: 15 amino acids. Germline V lookup: CDR1 SEHNR, CDR2 FQNEAQ (reference sequence). Germline trimming cut 4 bases from V and 3 bases from J; bases unmatched to any gene: 8. The DNA of the CDR3 is TGTGCCAGCAGCTCCCTGACAGGGTCGTACTATGGCTACACCTTC. It translates to CASSSLTGSYYGYTF.

V is TRBV15 and J is TRBJ1-1, with 7 bases fitting TRBD1. In germline, CDR1 is LNHNV, CDR2 YYDKDF (reference sequence). Germline trimming cut 0 bases from V and 8 bases from J; bases unmatched to any gene: 6. CDR3 length: 14 residues. CDR3 protein: CATSRDQGGSEAFF. DNA of the CDR3: TGTGCCACCAGCAGAGATCAGGGGGGTTCAGAAGCTTTCTTT.

V and J are TRBV14 and TRBJ1-1; D is undetermined. V gave up 5 bases and J gave up 7 bases, with 14 bases separating them. The CDR3 consists of 13 residues. The germline CDR1 and CDR2 sequences are SGHDN and FVKESK. The CDR3 loop reads CASSDQVRGEAFF. In DNA, the CDR3 is TGTGCCAGCAGCGATCAAGTCCGGGGTGAAGCTTTCTTT.

This chain joins TRBV5-4 and TRBJ2-1; D is possibly TRBD2 (5 bases). Germline CDR1 and CDR2: SGHNT and YYREEE (reference sequence). The CDR3 runs 15 residues. V lost 4 bases to trimming and J lost 13 bases, with 24 bases between them. The CDR3 DNA reads TGTGCCAGCAGCCCGGACTCTCTGTCTCTCCCGTTTCAGTTCTTC. Translated: CASSPDSLSLPFQFF.

The chain uses TRBV6-5 and TRBJ2-1, with 8 bases that match TRBD1. This CDR3 has 15 amino acids. V lost 6 bases and J lost 1; bases outside the gene matches: 5. CDR1 and CDR2 (germline): MNHEY, SVGAGI. The CDR3 nucleotides read TGTGCCAGCAGATCAGGGGGCGCGTCCTACAATGAGCAGTTCTTC. Translated, it gives CASRSGGASYNEQFF.